The 32 T cell receptor beta chains below were found in one sample sequenced in a study of breast tumors, draining lymph nodes, adjacent tissues. Samples came from axillary lymph nodes draining the breast cancer. TCRdb called the multiplex PCR reads again in MiXCR, with one record for every CDR3 protein. The sample has around 130,000 distinct CDR3 sequences, 20% to 25% seen once. The specimen sequenced was axillary lymph node tissue. The receptors here all came from a female donor with breast cancer. Some clones in this sample may be carry-over from other donors' samples.

This clonotype was observed at least ten times. The chain employs TRBV5-1 and TRBJ2-7; a possible D gene is TRBD2 (6 bases). CDR1 is SGHRS and CDR2 is YFSETQ in the germline V gene. The CDR3 runs 14 residues. V was trimmed by 7 bases and J by 2 bases, leaving 16 bases between them. For the CDR3, the DNA is TGCGCCAGCCGTTGGGGAGGTGAGCCCTACGAGCAGTACTTC. Protein: CASRWGGEPYEQYF.

This clonotype was recorded at least ten times. The CDR3 spells CASSQQDRGIYNEQFF. The CDR3 nucleotides read TGTGCCAGCAGCCAGCAGGACAGGGGAATCTACAATGAGCAGTTCTTC. V is TRBV3-1 and J is TRBJ2-1, with TRBD1 matching 9 bases. This CDR3 contains 16 residues. Germline CDR1 LGHDT, CDR2 YNNKEL (reference sequence). With 3 bases clipped from V and 3 bases from J, the junction kept 6 bases outside the gene matches.

Ten or more counts support this clonotype. The chain employs TRBV9 and TRBJ2-3; no clear D gene. CDR1 and CDR2 from the germline V gene are SGDLS and YYNGEE. V was pared by 2 bases and J by 6 bases, with 22 bases between. The CDR3 runs to 17 residues. The CDR3 protein is CASSVDPLVFDTDTQYF. CDR3 sequence (DNA): TGTGCCAGCAGCGTCGACCCCCTAGTATTCGACACGGATACGCAGTATTTT.

This clonotype was seen many times. The chain uses TRBV30 and TRBJ1-2; D ambiguous. This CDR3 is 15 amino acids long. V gave up 0 bases and J gave up 3 bases, with 14 bases separating them. CDR1 and CDR2 from the germline V gene are GTSNPN and SVGIG (reference sequence). CDR3 protein: CAWSVTSRWDYGYTF. CDR3 nucleotides: TGTGCCTGGAGTGTAACGTCCCGGTGGGACTATGGCTACACCTTC.

There are many counts of this clonotype. The CDR3 loop reads CASSVASQDYEQYF. The CDR3 nucleotides read TGTGCCAGCAGCGTAGCCAGCCAAGACTACGAGCAGTACTTC. This chain links TRBV9 with TRBJ2-7; no firm D call. The CDR3 sequence is 14 residues long. Germline CDR1 reads SGDLS; CDR2 reads YYNGEE. V was clipped by 0 bases and J by 3 bases, with 10 bases between them.

Note on this clonotype: A much larger clone differs by one base, so this may be a read error. The chain couples TRBV5-4 to TRBJ1-2; 9 positions match TRBD1. CDR1 SGHNT and CDR2 YYREEE come from the germline V gene (reference sequence). The J segment lost 4 bases and the V segment lost 4 bases, leaving 11 bases of the junction unmatched. The CDR3 covers 16 residues. The CDR3 DNA reads TGTGCCAGCAGCCCTGCGGGGACAGGGAGCCTCTATGGCTACACCTTC. It specifies CASSPAGTGSLYGYTF.

The table lists this clonotype with many counts. The rearrangement joins TRBV9 to TRBJ2-1; the D gene is possibly TRBD2 (5 bases). V was clipped by 3 bases and J by 5 bases, with 15 bases between them. Germline CDR1 and CDR2: SGDLS and YYNGEE. The CDR3 loop spans 15 amino acids. CDR3 loop: CASSGGSRSHNEQFF. Written as DNA, the CDR3 is TGTGCCAGCAGCGGAGGGAGTAGAAGCCACAATGAGCAGTTCTTC.

This clonotype was recorded many times. The rearrangement joins TRBV5-6 to TRBJ1-4, with unresolved D. Germline values: CDR1 SGHDT, CDR2 YYEEEE. The CDR3 length is 14 residues. Trimming removed 1 base from V and 8 bases from J, with 12 bases in between. The CDR3 nucleotides read TGTGCCAGCAGCTTGAAGGGATTTGGGGAAAAACTGTTTTTT. Translated, it gives CASSLKGFGEKLFF. The full variable domain, rest sourced from reference TRBV5-6 and TRBJ1-4, is DAGVTQSPTHLIKTRGQQVTLRCSPKSGHDTVSWYQQALGQGPQFIFQYYEEEERQRGNFPDRFSGHQFPNYSSELNVNALLLGDSALYLCASSLKGFGEKLFFGSGTQLSVL.

This clonotype has at least ten counts. V gene TRBV2 combines with J gene TRBJ2-7; unclear D gene. Looked up from germline, CDR1 is SNHLY and CDR2 is FYNNEI. Deletions cut 1 base from V and 6 bases from J, with 22 bases between. The CDR3 extends over 17 amino acids. This chain's CDR3 is CASSEGSGRDLFSEQYF. Here the CDR3 DNA reads TGTGCCAGCAGTGAAGGAAGTGGCAGAGATTTATTTTCCGAGCAGTACTTC.

This clonotype was counted ten times or more. V is TRBV3-1 and J is TRBJ2-7; maybe TRBD1 (5 bases). This CDR3 region has 14 residues. In germline, CDR1 is LGHDT, CDR2 YNNKEL (reference sequence). V lost 5 bases and J 4 bases, leaving 15 bases between the germline ends. The CDR3: CASSYGHLGYEQYF. The CDR3 nucleotides read TGTGCCAGCAGCTACGGACACTTAGGATACGAGCAGTACTTC.

The rearrangement uses TRBV19 and TRBJ1-5, with D perhaps TRBD1 (5 bases). The CDR3 contains 16 residues. The V end was cut by 1 base, the J end by 2 bases, with 12 bases between. Germline V gives CDR1 LNHDA, CDR2 SQIVND (reference sequence). The DNA of the CDR3 is TGTGCCAGTAGTATAGGACAGTTAAAGGGCAATCAGCCCCAGCATTTT. Translation: CASSIGQLKGNQPQHF.

Ten or more counts support this clonotype. The CDR3 here is CASSLRIQETQYF. The CDR3 DNA reads TGTGCCAGCAGCTTACGTATACAAGAGACCCAGTACTTC. V usage is TRBV11-1 and J usage is TRBJ2-5; D is unresolved. Trimming cost V 2 bases and J 2 bases, with 6 bases left between them. Looked up from germline, CDR1 is SGHAT and CDR2 is FQDESV (reference sequence). This CDR3 is built from 13 residues.

In this sample, this clonotype turned up many times. V is TRBV5-1 and J is TRBJ1-2, with unresolved D. The CDR3 totals 14 residues. Germline loops: CDR1 SGHRS, CDR2 YFSETQ. V lost 2 bases and J lost 2, with 10 bases in between. Here the CDR3 DNA reads TGCGCCAGCAGCTTAGACGGCAGAAACTATGGCTACACCTTC. This sequence encodes CASSLDGRNYGYTF.

The chain has TRBV19 and TRBJ2-1, with 9 bases aligning to TRBD1. V trimming: 4 bases; J trimming: 3 bases; junction bases outside the gene matches: 7. The germline V gene encodes CDR1 LNHDA and CDR2 SQIVND (reference sequence). The CDR3 sequence is 16 residues long. CDR3 amino acids: CASSRVGTGHYNEQFF. CDR3 nucleotides: TGTGCCAGTAGTAGGGTCGGGACAGGGCACTACAATGAGCAGTTCTTC.

This clonotype was picked up many times. This chain joins TRBV5-1 and TRBJ2-7; TRBD2 is a possible D gene (5 bases). The germline V gene has CDR1 SGHRS and CDR2 YFSETQ. The CDR3 spans 15 residues. The ends were cut back, 0 bases at V and 0 bases at J, with 10 bases in the middle. CDR3 protein: CASSLGQTSSYEQYF. The CDR3 coding sequence is TGCGCCAGCAGCTTGGGACAAACTAGCTCCTACGAGCAGTACTTC.

This clonotype was detected many times. The chain carries TRBV6-5 and TRBJ1-3; D remains ambiguous. Germline CDR1 reads MNHEY; CDR2 reads SVGAGI. With 6 bases removed from V and 4 bases from J, the gap between germline ends came to 16 bases. The length of the CDR3 is 15 residues. The DNA of the CDR3 is TGTGCCAGCAGGCTCGGCAGCATCGCGGGAAACACCATATATTTT. This codes for CASRLGSIAGNTIYF.

Note on this clonotype: This sequence may be a read error, since a much larger clone differs from it by one base. V and J are TRBV6-6 and TRBJ2-3; possibly TRBD2 for D (8 bases). Germline CDR1 and CDR2: MNHNY and SVGAGI (reference sequence). CDR3 length equals 19 residues. V was pared by 4 bases and J by 4 bases, with 27 bases between. CDR3 region: CASSSGGIRSSGLSDTQYF. The CDR3 region has the DNA TGTGCCAGCAGTTCAGGGGGGATTAGGTCTAGCGGGTTGTCAGATACGCAGTATTTT.

This clonotype was seen many times. V usage is TRBV6-5 and J usage is TRBJ2-7; TRBD1 is a possible D gene (6 bases). There are 15 residues in the CDR3. The V gene lost 6 bases and the J gene lost 0 bases, with 15 bases spanning the gap. The germline gives CDR1 MNHEY, CDR2 SVGAGI. The chain's CDR3 is CASSQTATGSYEQYF. DNA of the CDR3: TGTGCCAGCAGCCAAACAGCGACAGGCTCCTACGAGCAGTACTTC.

This clonotype was found many times. This chain links TRBV12-3 or TRBV12-4 with TRBJ1-2; possible D gene TRBD1, 5 bases. V gave up 6 bases and J gave up 8 bases, with 10 bases separating them. The CDR3 loop spans 11 amino acids. CDR3 in amino acids: CASRSTVGYTF. In DNA form, the CDR3 reads TGTGCCAGCAGATCGACAGTCGGCTACACCTTC.

This clonotype was detected ten times or more. This chain connects TRBV19 to TRBJ1-5; D is unclear. The ends were cut back, 3 bases at V and 4 bases at J, with 10 bases in the middle. The CDR3 consists of 14 residues. Germline lookup yields CDR1 LNHDA and CDR2 SQIVND (reference sequence). As DNA, the CDR3 is TGTGCCAGTAGTATCAGGCAGGAAAATCAGCCCCAGCATTTT. It encodes CASSIRQENQPQHF.

This clonotype was seen at least ten times. CDR3 coding DNA: TGTGCCAGCAGCTTACTCCTTCCGGGACAGGGGGCAAATAATGAGCAGTTCTTC. It is translated as CASSLLLPGQGANNEQFF. The chain is built from TRBV7-6 and TRBJ2-1, with TRBD1 identical over 12 bases. CDR1 is SGHVS, CDR2 FNYEAQ, per germline. Unmatched junction bases numbered 12, after V lost 2 bases and J lost 7 bases. The CDR3 extends over 18 amino acids.

This clonotype has at least ten counts. This chain joins TRBV20-1 and TRBJ2-1; possibly TRBD2 for D (6 bases). The germline gives CDR1 DFQATT, CDR2 SNEGSKA (reference sequence). Trimming took 5 bases from V and 7 from J, leaving 15 bases between them. The CDR3 length is 13 residues. CDR3 DNA: TGCAGTGCTTGCGTGGCGGGGAATAATGAGCAGTTCTTC. This gives the protein CSACVAGNNEQFF.

This clonotype was picked up many times. The V call is TRBV5-1, the J call TRBJ2-3; a possible D gene is TRBD2 (5 bases). The V gene's germline CDR1 is SGHRS and CDR2 YFSETQ. This CDR3 region has 12 residues. V dropped 5 bases and J dropped 2 bases, with 6 bases sitting between them. CDR3: CASRTNTDTQYF. The CDR3 bases are TGCGCCAGCAGGACTAACACAGATACGCAGTATTTT.

The rearrangement links TRBV9 to TRBJ2-5; tentatively, D is TRBD2 (6 bases). Germline CDR1 reads SGDLS; CDR2 reads YYNGEE. The CDR3 runs 14 residues. V was shortened by 3 bases and J by 4 bases, with 13 bases between the two germline ends. This CDR3 is CASSGSSDRETQYF. The CDR3 nucleotides are TGTGCCAGCAGCGGGTCTAGCGACCGAGAGACCCAGTACTTC.

This clonotype has only a few counts. The CDR3 does not end in the conserved phenylalanine or tryptophan, so this is likely a read error. J is TRBJ1-2 and V is TRBV5-4, with no clear D. The germline gives CDR1 SGHNT, CDR2 YYREEE (reference sequence). The CDR3 sequence is 11 residues long. Deletions cut 9 bases from V and 8 bases from J, with 14 bases between. The CDR3 nucleotides are TGTGCCATCCAAAGAACGGAGGGCTACACCCTC. Protein: CAIQRTEGYTL.

Remarks on this clonotype: A much bigger clone sits one base away, suggesting this may be a read error. The chain joins TRBV18 to TRBJ1-4; no reliable D call. CDR1 is KGHSH, CDR2 LQKENI, per germline. There are 13 residues in the CDR3. Trimming removed 5 bases at V and 1 base at J, with 5 bases between. CDR3 nucleotide sequence: TGTGCCAGCTCAGAGCAAACTAATGAAAAACTGTTTTTT. This sequence encodes CASSEQTNEKLFF. Together with reference TRBV18 and TRBJ1-4, the CDR3 gives the full variable domain: NAGVMQNPRHLVRRRGQEARLRCSPMKGHSHVYWYRQLPEEGLKFMVYLQKENIIDESGMPKERFSAEFPKEGPSILRIQQVVRGDSAAYFCASSEQTNEKLFFGSGTQLSVL.

Of note for this clonotype: A much larger clone lies a single base off, so this may be a read error. V gene TRBV20-1 combines with J gene TRBJ1-2, with TRBD1 as a possible D gene (5 bases). The CDR3 has 12 amino acids. Germline assignment: CDR1 DFQATT and CDR2 SNEGSKA (reference sequence). The CDR3 loop is CSAPKGNGGYIF. DNA for the CDR3: TGCAGTGCTCCCAAGGGGAATGGTGGCTACATCTTC.

This sequence joins TRBV28 and TRBJ2-3; 9 nucleotides agree with TRBD2. V was pared by 2 bases and J by 1 base, with 16 bases of the junction left unmatched. This CDR3 region has 20 residues. Germline V gene data show CDR1 as MDHEN and CDR2 as SYDVKM. CDR3 sequence: CASSLGVSSGRPHGTDTQYF. In DNA form, the CDR3 reads TGTGCCAGCAGTTTAGGGGTTTCCAGCGGGAGGCCCCATGGCACAGATACGCAGTATTTT.

This clonotype was counted at least ten times. V and J are TRBV20-1 and TRBJ1-2; D is uncertain. Germline lookup yields CDR1 DFQATT and CDR2 SNEGSKA (reference sequence). There are 12 residues in the CDR3. V lost 6 bases and J 5 bases, leaving 13 bases between the germline ends. CDR3 in DNA: TGCAGTGCGGCTATGGGTATTTATGGCTACACCTTC. It codes for CSAAMGIYGYTF.

The rearrangement links TRBV3-1 to TRBJ2-1, with D unclear. This CDR3 comprises 16 residues. V was shortened by 1 base and J by 2 bases, with 12 bases between the two germline ends. In germline, CDR1 is LGHDT, CDR2 YNNKEL (reference sequence). CDR3 in amino acids: CASSQAAGVAYNEQFF. CDR3 bases: TGTGCCAGCAGCCAAGCCGCAGGAGTAGCCTACAATGAGCAGTTCTTC.

This clonotype appeared many times. J is TRBJ2-5 and V is TRBV15; either TRBD1 or TRBD2 may fit D (6 bases each). V was pared by 5 bases and J by 4 bases, with 14 bases between. Germline lookup yields CDR1 LNHNV and CDR2 YYDKDF (reference sequence). This CDR3 spans 14 amino acids. The CDR3 DNA reads as TGTGCCACCAGCGGGGGTGGGGGGCTAGAGACCCAGTACTTC. Translating it yields CATSGGGGLETQYF.

This clonotype was found many times. The chain carries TRBV6-1 and TRBJ2-1; 9 positions match TRBD2. The CDR3 has 15 amino acids. Germline V gene data show CDR1 as MNHNS and CDR2 as SASEGT. J was trimmed by 4 bases and V by 6 bases; bases with no gene match: 7. CDR3 in amino acids: CASSIAGVGYNEQFF. CDR3 bases: TGTGCCAGCAGCATAGCGGGAGTGGGATACAATGAGCAGTTCTTC.